The 8 T cell receptor beta chains in this list originate from one sample, sequenced in a study of T cell responses to AZD1222 COVID-19 vaccine. Method: immunoSEQ multiplex PCR; TCRdb's copy keeps in-frame clones and lacks some. The sample comprises 130,000 or so clones, about 89% of which are singletons, and roughly 8.9% rests with the top ten. Sequencing used peripheral blood, obtained 28 days after the second AZD1222 dose. These receptors came from an adult who received the AZD1222 COVID-19 vaccine.

The chain combines TRBV2 with TRBJ1-3; D remains unclear. The CDR3 has 18 residues. Germline loops: CDR1 SNHLY, CDR2 FYNNEI. Trimming left V 2 bases short and J 1 base short, with 18 bases between. This chain's CDR3 is CASSEIGPRLSSGNTIYF. The CDR3 bases are TGTGCCAGCAGTGAAATAGGGCCGAGACTTAGTTCTGGAAACACCATATATTTT. The full variable domain, rest sourced from reference TRBV2 and TRBJ1-3, is EPEVTQTPSHQVTQMGQEVILRCVPISNHLYFYWYRQILGQKVEFLVSFYNNEISEKSEIFDDQFSVERPDGSNFTLKIRSTKLEDSAMYFCASSEIGPRLSSGNTIYFGEGSWLTVV.

The chain is built from TRBV6-5 and TRBJ2-2, with 9 bases lining up with TRBD2. The CDR3 length is 14 residues. Germline V gene data show CDR1 as MNHEY and CDR2 as SVGAGI. Unmatched junction bases numbered 6, after V lost 8 bases and J lost 5 bases. The CDR3 nucleotides are TGTGCCAGCCTTAGCGGGAGCGGAACCGGGGAGCTGTTTTTT. Its protein product is CASLSGSGTGELFF.

To note about this clone: Other DNA variants within this sample encode the same CDR3. The CDR3 DNA is TGTGCCAGTTTACGCCCCGGGCGGGGGGCCGGGGAGCTGTTTTTT. This translates into CASLRPGRGAGELFF. The J gene is TRBJ2-2, the V gene TRBV28; 8 bases are shared with TRBD2. Germline V gives CDR1 MDHEN, CDR2 SYDVKM. The V segment lost 9 bases and the J segment 6 bases; nucleotides outside the gene matches: 12. This CDR3 has 15 amino acids.

In this sample, this clone turned up a few times. The chain combines TRBV2 with TRBJ1-2, with a weak D call TRBD1 (5 bases). Germline CDR1 reads SNHLY; CDR2 reads FYNNEI. V lost 6 bases and J lost 1, with 12 bases in between. The CDR3 runs 14 residues. DNA for the CDR3: TGTGCCAGCAGCATTCAGACAGATAACTATGGCTACACCTTC. The encoded protein is CASSIQTDNYGYTF.

The rearrangement uses TRBV5-5 and TRBJ2-5; D possibly corresponds to TRBD1 (6 bases). The length of the CDR3 is 14 residues. V shed 1 base and J shed 2 bases, with 9 bases lying between them. Germline values: CDR1 SGHKS, CDR2 YYEKEE (reference sequence). CDR3 amino acids: CASSLRTGQETQYF. CDR3 sequence (DNA): TGTGCCAGCAGCTTGAGAACAGGGCAAGAGACCCAGTACTTC.

This clone was counted once. V gene TRBV11-2 combines with J gene TRBJ2-5, with D tentatively TRBD1 (7 bases). CDR1 is SGHAT and CDR2 is FQNNGV in the germline V gene. The V and J ends lost 5 bases and 9 bases respectively, with 19 bases between them. CDR3 length: 14 residues. The CDR3 DNA is TGTGCCAGCAGCCTTAGACAGGGAGGTGGGGCCCAGTACTTC. It translates to CASSLRQGGGAQYF.

This chain joins TRBV11-2 and TRBJ2-1, with 9 bases that match TRBD2. Germline-derived CDR1 and CDR2 are SGHAT and FQNNGV. The trim removed 5 bases at V and 5 bases at J, leaving 10 bases unmatched. The CDR3 extends over 16 amino acids. The CDR3 DNA reads TGTGCCAGCAGCACCCCTAAGCGGGGGGTCCACAATGAGCAGTTCTTC. Amino acids: CASSTPKRGVHNEQFF.

This clone has only one observation. The chain couples TRBV19 to TRBJ2-2; TRBD2 aligns across 12 bases. The CDR3 spans 18 residues. V gave up 5 bases and J gave up 0 bases; unmatched junction bases: 7. Germline V gives CDR1 LNHDA, CDR2 SQIVND (reference sequence). The CDR3 spells CASSGLAGIMTNTGELFF. CDR3 nucleotide sequence: TGTGCCAGTAGTGGACTAGCGGGAATAATGACGAACACCGGGGAGCTGTTTTTT.